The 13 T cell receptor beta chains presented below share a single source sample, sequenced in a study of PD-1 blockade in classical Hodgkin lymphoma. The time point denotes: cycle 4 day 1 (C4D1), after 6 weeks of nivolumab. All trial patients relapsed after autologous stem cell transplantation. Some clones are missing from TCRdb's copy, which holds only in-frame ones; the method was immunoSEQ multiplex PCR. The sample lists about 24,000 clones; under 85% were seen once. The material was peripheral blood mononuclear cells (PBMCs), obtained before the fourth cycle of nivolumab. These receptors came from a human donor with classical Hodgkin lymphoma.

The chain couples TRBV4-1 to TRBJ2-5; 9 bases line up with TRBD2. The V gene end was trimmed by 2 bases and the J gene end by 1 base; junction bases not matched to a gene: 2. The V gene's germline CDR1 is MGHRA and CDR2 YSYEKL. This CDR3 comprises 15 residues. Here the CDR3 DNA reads TGCGCCAGCAGCCAACAGCGGGAGGCCCAAGAGACCCAGTACTTC. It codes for CASSQQREAQETQYF.

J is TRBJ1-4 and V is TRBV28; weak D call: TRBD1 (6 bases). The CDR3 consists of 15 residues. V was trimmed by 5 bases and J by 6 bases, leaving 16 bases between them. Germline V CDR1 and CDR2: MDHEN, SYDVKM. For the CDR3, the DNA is TGTGCCAGCAGTGGTAGACAGGTGGTATATGAAAAACTGTTTTTT. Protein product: CASSGRQVVYEKLFF.

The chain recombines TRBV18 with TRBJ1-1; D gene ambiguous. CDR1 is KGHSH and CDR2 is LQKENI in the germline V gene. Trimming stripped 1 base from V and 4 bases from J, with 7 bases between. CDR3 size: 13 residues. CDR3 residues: CASSPQGPTEAFF. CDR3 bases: TGTGCCAGCTCACCACAGGGTCCCACTGAAGCTTTCTTT.

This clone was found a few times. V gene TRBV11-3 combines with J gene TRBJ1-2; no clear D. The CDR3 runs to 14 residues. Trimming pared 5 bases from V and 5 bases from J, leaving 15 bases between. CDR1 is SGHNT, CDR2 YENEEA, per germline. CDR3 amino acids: CASSLGAVTYGYTF. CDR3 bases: TGTGCCAGCAGCCTAGGAGCAGTTACTTATGGCTACACCTTC.

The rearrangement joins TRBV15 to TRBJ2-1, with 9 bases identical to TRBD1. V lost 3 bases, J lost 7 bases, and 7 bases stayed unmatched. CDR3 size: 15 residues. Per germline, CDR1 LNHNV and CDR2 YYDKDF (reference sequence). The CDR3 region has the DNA TGTGCCACCAGCAGCCCCGGGACAGGGACTAATGAGCAGTTCTTC. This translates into CATSSPGTGTNEQFF.

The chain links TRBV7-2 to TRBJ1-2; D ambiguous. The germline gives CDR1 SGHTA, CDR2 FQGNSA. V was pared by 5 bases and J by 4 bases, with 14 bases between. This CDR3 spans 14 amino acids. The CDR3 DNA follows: TGTGCCAGCAGCCCGATGCTACTAGGCTATGGCTACACCTTC. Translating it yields CASSPMLLGYGYTF.

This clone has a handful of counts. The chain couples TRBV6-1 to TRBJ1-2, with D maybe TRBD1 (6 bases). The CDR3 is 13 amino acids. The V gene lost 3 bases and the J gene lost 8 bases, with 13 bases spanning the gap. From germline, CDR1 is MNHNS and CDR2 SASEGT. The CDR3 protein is CASSEQTGQGYTF. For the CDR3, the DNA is TGTGCCAGCAGTGAGCAAACAGGGCAGGGCTACACCTTC.

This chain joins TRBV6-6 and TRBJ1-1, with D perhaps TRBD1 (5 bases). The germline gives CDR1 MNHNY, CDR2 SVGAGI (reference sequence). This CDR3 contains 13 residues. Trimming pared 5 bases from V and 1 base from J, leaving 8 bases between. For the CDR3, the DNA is TGTGCCAGCAGTAGGGGTAGGAACACTGAAGCTTTCTTT. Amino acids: CASSRGRNTEAFF.

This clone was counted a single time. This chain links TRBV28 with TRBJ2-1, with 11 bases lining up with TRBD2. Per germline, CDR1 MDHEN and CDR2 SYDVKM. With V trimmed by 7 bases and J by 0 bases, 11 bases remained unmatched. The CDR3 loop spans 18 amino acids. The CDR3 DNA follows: TGTGCCAGCAACAAAGGGGGACTAGCGGTAATCTCCTACAATGAGCAGTTCTTC. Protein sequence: CASNKGGLAVISYNEQFF.

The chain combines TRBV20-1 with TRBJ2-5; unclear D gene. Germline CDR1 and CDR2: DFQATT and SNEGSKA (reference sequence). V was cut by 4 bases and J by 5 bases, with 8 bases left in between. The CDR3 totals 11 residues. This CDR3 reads CSANKVETQYF. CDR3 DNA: TGCAGTGCTAATAAGGTGGAGACCCAGTACTTC.

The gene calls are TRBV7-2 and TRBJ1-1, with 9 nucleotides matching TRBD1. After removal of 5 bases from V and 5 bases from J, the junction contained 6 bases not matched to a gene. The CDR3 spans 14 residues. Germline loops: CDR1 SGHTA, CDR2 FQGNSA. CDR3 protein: CASSLLQGATEAFF. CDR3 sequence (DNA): TGTGCCAGCAGCCTACTACAGGGGGCAACTGAAGCTTTCTTT.

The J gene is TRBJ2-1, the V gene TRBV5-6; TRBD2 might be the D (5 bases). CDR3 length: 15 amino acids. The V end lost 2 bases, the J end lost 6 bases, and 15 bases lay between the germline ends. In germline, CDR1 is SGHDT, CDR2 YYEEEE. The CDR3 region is CASSLGSTRINEQFF. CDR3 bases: TGTGCCAGCAGCTTAGGGAGTACAAGGATCAATGAGCAGTTCTTC.

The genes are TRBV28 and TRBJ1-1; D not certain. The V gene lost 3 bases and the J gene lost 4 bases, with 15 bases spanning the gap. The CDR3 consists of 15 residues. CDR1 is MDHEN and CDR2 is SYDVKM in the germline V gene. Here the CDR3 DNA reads TGTGCCAGCAGTTTGCCCGGCAGCCTAGGCACTGAAGCTTTCTTT. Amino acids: CASSLPGSLGTEAFF.